The clone carrying this T cell receptor (beta chain) was detected only once. Per the original methods: The authors estimated nucleated cell counts from reference gene primer amplification. This table comes from immunoSEQ multiplex PCR, and its TCRdb copy is limited to in-frame clones, with some not included. V and J calls and clone size are those listed in that table; D and trimming were worked out from the DNA. The sample consists of about 180,000 clones, 70% to 85% of them appearing once. This specimen belongs to a study of blood T cell repertoires in COVID-19. The CDR3 is made up of 16 amino acids. Germline loops: CDR1 MGHRA, CDR2 YSYEKL. Unmatched junction bases numbered 5, after V lost 2 bases and J lost 2 bases.

This receptor was obtained from a human donor in a cohort sampled during active COVID-19. The chain couples TRBV4-1 to TRBJ2-5; TRBD2 agrees at 10 bases. The sequenced sample consisted of peripheral blood. CDR3 bases: TGCGCCAGCAGCCAATCCGGACTAGCGGTTCAAGAGACCCAGTACTTC. This gives the protein CASSQSGLAVQETQYF.